Below are 13 T cell receptor beta chains sequenced from a single sample in a study of blood T cell repertoires in COVID-19. The protocol was immunoSEQ multiplex PCR, while the TCRdb copy is restricted to in-frame clones and leaves out a portion. The data hold 160,000 or so clones, with approximately 90% observed a single time. The source material was peripheral blood. The receptor set was obtained from a woman between 65 and 79 years old with acute or convalescent COVID-19.

V gene TRBV7-2 combines with J gene TRBJ2-5; the match to TRBD2 covers 10 bases. Germline CDR1 SGHTA, CDR2 FQGNSA. CDR3 length equals 16 residues. V gave up 1 base and J gave up 2 bases; unmatched junction bases: 4. The CDR3 bases are TGTGCCAGCAGCTTAGGACCGGGACTAGCGCAAGAGACCCAGTACTTC. Encoded protein: CASSLGPGLAQETQYF. Full variable domain (outside the CDR3, taken from reference TRBV7-2 and TRBJ2-5): GAGVSQSPSNKVTEKGKDVELRCDPISGHTALYWYRQSLGQGLEFLIYFQGNSAPDKSGLPSDRFSAERTGGSVSTLTIQRTQQEDSAVYLCASSLGPGLAQETQYFGPGTRLLVL.

The chain has TRBV5-4 and TRBJ1-1, with D maybe TRBD1 (6 bases). The CDR3 sequence is 17 residues long. Germline assignment: CDR1 SGHNT and CDR2 YYREEE (reference sequence). Trimming shortened V by 0 bases and J by 13 bases, and 28 bases separated the two germline ends. This CDR3 reads CASSLGATGQSTTRSFF. Written as DNA, the CDR3 is TGTGCCAGCAGCTTGGGGGCGACTGGACAGTCAACTACCCGAAGTTTCTTT.

The rearrangement joins TRBV5-4 to TRBJ1-2, with 8 bases aligning to TRBD1. The CDR3 runs to 14 residues. V dropped 4 bases and J dropped 2; count of bases not matched to a gene: 4. Germline V CDR1 and CDR2: SGHNT, YYREEE (reference sequence). The CDR3 region is CASSHGQGNYGYTF. CDR3 nucleotide sequence: TGTGCCAGCAGCCACGGACAGGGCAACTATGGCTACACCTTC.

V gene TRBV2 combines with J gene TRBJ1-1; 9 bases are a match to TRBD1. In germline, CDR1 is SNHLY, CDR2 FYNNEI. The trim removed 4 bases at V and 3 bases at J, leaving 3 bases unmatched. The CDR3 is 14 residues long. The CDR3 here is CASSARTGDTEAFF. CDR3 nucleotides: TGTGCCAGCAGTGCGAGGACAGGGGACACTGAAGCTTTCTTT. Based on the CDR3 plus reference TRBV2 and TRBJ1-1, the full variable domain is EPEVTQTPSHQVTQMGQEVILRCVPISNHLYFYWYRQILGQKVEFLVSFYNNEISEKSEIFDDQFSVERPDGSNFTLKIRSTKLEDSAMYFCASSARTGDTEAFFGQGTRLTVV.

The chain is built from TRBV28 and TRBJ2-3; 11 bases line up with TRBD2. CDR1 is MDHEN and CDR2 is SYDVKM in the germline V gene. J gave up 8 bases and V 2 bases, and 9 bases lay outside the gene matches. The CDR3 covers 16 residues. In DNA, the CDR3 is TGTGCCAGCAGTTTACCCGGGACTAGCGGAGCTGGTACGCAGTATTTT. Translation: CASSLPGTSGAGTQYF.

This CDR3 reads CASTFYSTGLAFF. As DNA, the CDR3 is TGTGCCAGCACCTTCTACTCTACGGGTTTGGCTTTCTTT. The rearrangement uses TRBV28 and TRBJ1-1; no reliable D call. The germline V gene encodes CDR1 MDHEN and CDR2 SYDVKM. Trimming removed 7 bases from V and 11 bases from J, with 20 bases in between. CDR3 length equals 13 residues.

The V call is TRBV7-8, the J call TRBJ2-3, with a tentative D call TRBD2 (6 bases). V lost 3 bases and J 0 bases, leaving 16 bases between the germline ends. The CDR3 totals 17 residues. CDR1 and CDR2 (germline): SGHVS, FQNEAQ. The CDR3 loop reads CASSFGLITASTDTQYF. The CDR3 nucleotides read TGTGCCAGCAGCTTCGGACTAATTACCGCTAGCACAGATACGCAGTATTTT.

The chain joins TRBV7-8 to TRBJ2-7; 10 nucleotides agree with TRBD1. CDR1 is SGHVS and CDR2 is FQNEAQ in the germline V gene. V was clipped by 4 bases and J by 3 bases; unmatched bases: 12. The CDR3 covers 17 residues. CDR3 residues: CASSSQGGGTGVYEQYF. In DNA, the CDR3 is TGTGCCAGCAGCTCCCAGGGAGGTGGGACAGGGGTCTACGAGCAGTACTTC.

This clone turned up a few times. This chain uses TRBV28 with TRBJ2-1; no definite D call. The germline V gene has CDR1 MDHEN and CDR2 SYDVKM. The ends were cut back, 5 bases at V and 4 bases at J, with 3 bases in the middle. The CDR3 has 11 amino acids. The CDR3 nucleotides read TGTGCCAGCAGTCTATACAATGAGCAGTTCTTC. It encodes CASSLYNEQFF. Full variable domain (outside the CDR3, taken from reference TRBV28 and TRBJ2-1): DVKVTQSSRYLVKRTGEKVFLECVQDMDHENMFWYRQDPGLGLRLIYFSYDVKMKEKGDIPEGYSVSREKKERFSLILESASTNQTSMYLCASSLYNEQFFGPGTRLTVL.

The J gene is TRBJ2-7, the V gene TRBV7-6; 8 bases line up with TRBD1. CDR3 length: 15 amino acids. Germline CDR1 reads SGHVS; CDR2 reads FNYEAQ. V shed 1 base and J 2 bases; nucleotides not matched to a gene: 4. CDR3 in amino acids: CASSLGGQATYEQYF. DNA for the CDR3: TGTGCCAGCAGCTTAGGGGGACAGGCGACCTACGAGCAGTACTTC. Complete variable domain (other parts from reference TRBV7-6 and TRBJ2-7): GAGVSQSPRYKVTKRGQDVALRCDPISGHVSLYWYRQALGQGPEFLTYFNYEAQQDKSGLPNDRFSAERPEGSISTLTIQRTEQRDSAMYRCASSLGGQATYEQYFGPGTRLTVT.

The V call is TRBV10-3, the J call TRBJ1-5, with unresolved D. Trimming left V 0 bases short and J 5 bases short, with 11 bases between. The CDR3 has 15 amino acids. Germline CDR1 is ENHRY and CDR2 is SYGVKD. The CDR3 protein is CAISESVENDQPQHF. The CDR3 DNA reads as TGTGCCATCAGTGAGTCCGTGGAGAATGATCAGCCCCAGCATTTT.

The chain couples TRBV6-1 to TRBJ1-3; D gene uncertain. Per germline, CDR1 MNHNS and CDR2 SASEGT. The CDR3 sequence is 17 residues long. Trimming shortened V by 3 bases and J by 0 bases, and 15 bases separated the two germline ends. In DNA, the CDR3 is TGTGCCAGCAGTGACCCTGGGTCGCCTAGCTCTGGAAACACCATATATTTT. Protein product: CASSDPGSPSSGNTIYF.

The chain is built from TRBV2 and TRBJ1-2; 10 bases agree with TRBD1. The trim removed 4 bases at V and 8 bases at J, leaving 7 bases unmatched. The CDR3 totals 14 residues. Germline assignment: CDR1 SNHLY and CDR2 FYNNEI. The CDR3 spells CASSVTGGPLGYTF. The CDR3 DNA is TGTGCCAGCAGTGTGACAGGGGGCCCCCTCGGCTACACCTTC. The whole variable domain, remainder taken from reference TRBV2 and TRBJ1-2, is EPEVTQTPSHQVTQMGQEVILRCVPISNHLYFYWYRQILGQKVEFLVSFYNNEISEKSEIFDDQFSVERPDGSNFTLKIRSTKLEDSAMYFCASSVTGGPLGYTFGSGTRLTVV.